These T cell receptor beta chains were read from a single sample in a study of identical twins. MiXCR, applied by TCRdb to the 5' RACE reads, yields one record per CDR3 protein. The table shows hundreds of thousands of distinct CDR3 sequences, with roughly 26% occurring only once. The sample also formed part of further work on T cells expressing NK-cell markers.

The sample was CD4+ T cells sorted from blood. The receptors come from a woman under 30 in good health. CDR3s include the opening cysteine and the closing phenylalanine or tryptophan. Each record gives: D gene, CDR3 length, V gene, CDR3 protein. D genes are given only for firm matches.

D gene: TRBD2
CDR3 length: 13
V gene: TRBV29-1
CDR3 protein: CSAGSGRKETQYF

D gene: .
CDR3 length: 15
V gene: TRBV20-1
CDR3 protein: CSARPQGVRDYGYTF

D gene: .
CDR3 length: 15
V gene: TRBV5-1
CDR3 protein: CASSLAPPQGYEQYF

D gene: .
CDR3 length: 13
V gene: TRBV20-1
CDR3 protein: CSASGGDYNEQFF

D gene: .
CDR3 length: 10
V gene: TRBV2
CDR3 protein: CASGEDIQYF

D gene: TRBD2
CDR3 length: 15
V gene: TRBV4-1
CDR3 protein: CASTRPGGRVPEQFF

D gene: .
CDR3 length: 15
V gene: TRBV6-1
CDR3 protein: CASSPQGGTLIEQYF

D gene: .
CDR3 length: 12
V gene: TRBV20-1
CDR3 protein: CSASTGNTEAFF

D gene: TRBD1
CDR3 length: 16
V gene: TRBV27
CDR3 protein: CASSPTGQGRTGELFF

D gene: .
CDR3 length: 15
V gene: TRBV5-4
CDR3 protein: CASSLVVRGQETQYF

D gene: .
CDR3 length: 20
V gene: TRBV11-1
CDR3 protein: CASSLRASSIRDGSSYEQYF

D gene: TRBD2
CDR3 length: 13
V gene: TRBV29-1
CDR3 protein: CSVKGRVTDTQYF

D gene: TRBD1
CDR3 length: 15
V gene: TRBV7-2
CDR3 protein: CASSTKTGPFTEAFF

D gene: .
CDR3 length: 12
V gene: TRBV3-1
CDR3 protein: CASAQGQETQYF

D gene: .
CDR3 length: 13
V gene: TRBV7-2
CDR3 protein: CASSSQLNTEAFF

D gene: TRBD1
CDR3 length: 15
V gene: TRBV29-1
CDR3 protein: CSVKDRATSGNTIYF

D gene: .
CDR3 length: 13
V gene: TRBV12-3/TRBV12-4
CDR3 protein: CASSLALMGEQYF

D gene: .
CDR3 length: 13
V gene: TRBV6-1
CDR3 protein: CASTSPRANTQYF

D gene: .
CDR3 length: 13
V gene: TRBV6-1
CDR3 protein: CASSPPHQNEQFF

D gene: .
CDR3 length: 15
V gene: TRBV10-3
CDR3 protein: CAISESLFSDTEAFF

D gene: .
CDR3 length: 16
V gene: TRBV20-1
CDR3 protein: CSARDGRRSGANVLTF

D gene: .
CDR3 length: 15
V gene: TRBV30
CDR3 protein: CAWSKGVAAHNEQFF

D gene: .
CDR3 length: 15
V gene: TRBV12-3/TRBV12-4
CDR3 protein: CASSNRESGYNEQFF

D gene: TRBD2
CDR3 length: 15
V gene: TRBV20-1
CDR3 protein: CSAMEAGVTYNEQFF

D gene: TRBD1
CDR3 length: 13
V gene: TRBV7-9
CDR3 protein: CASSSQQGTEQYF

D gene: .
CDR3 length: 15
V gene: TRBV3-1
CDR3 protein: CASSEVKGRNYGYTF

D gene: .
CDR3 length: 15
V gene: TRBV5-1
CDR3 protein: CASSHYRDRVCEQYF

D gene: .
CDR3 length: 13
V gene: TRBV12-3/TRBV12-4
CDR3 protein: CASSPGLNYGYTF

D gene: .
CDR3 length: 15
V gene: TRBV5-1
CDR3 protein: CASSLVSYSTDTQYF

D gene: TRBD1
CDR3 length: 16
V gene: TRBV15
CDR3 protein: CATRLTGERGNQPQHF

D gene: .
CDR3 length: 17
V gene: TRBV15
CDR3 protein: CATSRGGGGGGANVLTF

D gene: .
CDR3 length: 14
V gene: TRBV6-1
CDR3 protein: CASSVRVLSGELFF

D gene: .
CDR3 length: 14
V gene: TRBV3-1
CDR3 protein: CASSHGQSTGELFF

D gene: .
CDR3 length: 13
V gene: TRBV12-3/TRBV12-4
CDR3 protein: CASSLLTRVEQYF

D gene: TRBD1
CDR3 length: 13
V gene: TRBV20-1
CDR3 protein: CSASTGTNQPRHF

D gene: .
CDR3 length: 13
V gene: TRBV30
CDR3 protein: CAWSADSNQPQHF

D gene: TRBD2
CDR3 length: 16
V gene: TRBV9
CDR3 protein: CASSVGGGGAYNEQFF

D gene: .
CDR3 length: 15
V gene: TRBV12-3/TRBV12-4
CDR3 protein: CASSPSLGSFYEQYF

D gene: .
CDR3 length: 14
V gene: TRBV7-3
CDR3 protein: CASSPSRVRDTQYF

D gene: TRBD1
CDR3 length: 13
V gene: TRBV9
CDR3 protein: CASSAGDRDEQYF

D gene: .
CDR3 length: 12
V gene: TRBV7-2
CDR3 protein: CASSRIRDEQFF

D gene: .
CDR3 length: 14
V gene: TRBV20-1
CDR3 protein: CSARIGAMNTEAFF

D gene: .
CDR3 length: 14
V gene: TRBV7-2
CDR3 protein: CASSLVSSDGIQYF

D gene: TRBD2
CDR3 length: 15
V gene: TRBV2
CDR3 protein: CASSLKLAGAGEQFF

D gene: TRBD2
CDR3 length: 14
V gene: TRBV20-1
CDR3 protein: CSARDSGGDDTQYF

D gene: TRBD2
CDR3 length: 16
V gene: TRBV5-5
CDR3 protein: CASGLAGSSSYNEQFF

D gene: .
CDR3 length: 15
V gene: TRBV14
CDR3 protein: CASSPLGTAPREQYF

D gene: TRBD2
CDR3 length: 14
V gene: TRBV7-2
CDR3 protein: CASSPGLAENTQYF

D gene: TRBD2
CDR3 length: 16
V gene: TRBV7-2
CDR3 protein: CASSLQSLAGGSEQYF

D gene: TRBD2
CDR3 length: 19
V gene: TRBV27
CDR3 protein: CASSTPRTSGRAGTGELFF

D gene: TRBD2
CDR3 length: 16
V gene: TRBV5-1
CDR3 protein: CASSFGAGASPDTQYF

D gene: .
CDR3 length: 14
V gene: TRBV24-1
CDR3 protein: CATRVGSRTDTQYF

D gene: .
CDR3 length: 13
V gene: TRBV6-1
CDR3 protein: CASIGQVYNEQFF

D gene: .
CDR3 length: 11
V gene: TRBV6-2/TRBV6-3
CDR3 protein: CASGQRNIQYF

D gene: .
CDR3 length: 12
V gene: TRBV5-6
CDR3 protein: CASSSRGFGYTF

D gene: .
CDR3 length: 13
V gene: TRBV5-6
CDR3 protein: CASSLVTVYGYTF

D gene: .
CDR3 length: 16
V gene: TRBV5-1
CDR3 protein: CASSLGPDPISYEQYF

D gene: .
CDR3 length: 15
V gene: TRBV20-1
CDR3 protein: CSARDPRRQSYEQYF